This T cell receptor beta chain was sequenced during a study of cytomegalovirus exposure and HLA in healthy donors (dated by TCRdb to about 2017). For the wider study: An earlier analysis of 587 of the donors reported over 250 Gb of sequence data and 95 million to 140 million unique TCR beta sequences obtained from about 180 million T cells. An early release that covered fewer than 800 HLA-typed donors contained 250 to 350 gigabases of sequencing data and about 84 million unique TCR sequences. Of the 398 genotyped donors, approximately 81% were placed in the genetic ancestry cluster associated with self-reported Caucasian donors. The study aimed to test whether cataloging public T cell receptors could reveal signatures of past pathogen exposure. The study used immunosequencing to profile the T cell repertoires of several hundred subjects and linked those repertoires to cytomegalovirus serostatus. Along with the approximately 700-subject first cohort, a separate validation cohort of around 120 different subjects was used. To predict cytomegalovirus infection status, the study combined high-throughput TCR immunosequencing, statistical association of individual TCRs with disease status, and machine learning. In a later analysis, previously published TCR beta repertoires from some 640 donors were re-analyzed and high-resolution HLA genotyping was added so that TCR occurrence patterns could be studied. The later analysis used no new phenotypic data to find candidate immune exposures, relying instead on TCR beta sequences and their occurrence across donors. An earlier analysis of roughly 580 of the donors used high-throughput TCR beta sequencing to judge whether each TCR beta V gene segment behaved as functional or pseudogenic. Donor age, sex, ethnicity and CMV serostatus were collected together with the repertoire data. A later genetic analysis took genome-wide SNP genotypes for about 65% of the 666 donors and used that subset as a discovery cohort. All discovery cohort repertoires had been generated using a single sequencing platform. Both class I and class II loci were covered by HLA typing, at four-digit resolution. Typing coverage differed by locus: A, B, C, DRB1 and DQB1 were typed in about 629-640 donors, DQA1 in roughly 500, DPA1 in around 610, and DPB1 in 450 to 490. Five DR-DQ haplotypes were treated as single units for association and clustering because of strong linkage in the cohort. Among under 450 genotyped donors of the cohort, an average of approximately 250,000 unique TCR beta nucleotide sequences were sequenced per donor, about a sixth of them non-productive. Paper-wide results and their limitations: Linkage disequilibrium might explain the correlated functional status among segregating V segments, but an unknown experimental factor could not be ruled out. Roughly uniform sequencing depth across donors was assumed in presence/absence analyses, although this assumption may not hold. Several of the top co-occurrence clusters appeared to be linked to parvovirus B19, influenza, CMV and Epstein-Barr virus, according to a later analysis. Across donors, most TCR sequences were observed very rarely, whereas some public TCRs were present in many individuals. The 87-base-pair reads could not distinguish some IMGT-functional V segments, including TRBV6-2 and TRBV6-3, so those segments were excluded. A further reported finding was that TCR beta sequences accurately predicted the HLA-A and HLA-B alleles for most subjects in the first cohort. An earlier analysis of some 590 of the donors showed that most TCR beta V segments appeared in productive rearrangements either about 87% or about 30% of the time, which broadly matched IMGT annotations. According to the authors, the approach could potentially be generalized to other disease states and immunological phenotypes. V-gene and J-gene trimming of TCR beta chains was associated with a missense DCLRE1C variant in a later genetic analysis, and the association was replicated in an independent cohort. The only immune exposure information available for the cohort was CMV serostatus. Three of the identified cytomegalovirus-associated TCR beta chains were confirmed in vitro to be specific for cytomegalovirus antigens. A total of roughly 160 TCR beta chains were listed by the study as associated with cytomegalovirus. Assigning TCR associations to individual alleles was difficult when HLA alleles, especially DR and DQ, strongly co-occurred. This cohort had only TCR beta chains sequenced, and the lack of alpha or paired-chain data limited which features could be detected. The sequencing pipeline was judged likely to have produced a cluster of highly shared sequence variants as a technical artifact. Compared with equally common non-associated chains, HLA-associated TCR beta chains in a later analysis were more clonally expanded and had lower generation probabilities. In a later analysis, the rate of TCR association differed among HLA loci, with DRB1 alleles having the most associated TCRs and HLA-C alleles having the fewest. According to a later analysis, most CMV-associated TCR beta chains appeared to be HLA-restricted, and the HLA associations seemed to be driven largely by CMV exposure. Because counts were too low, approximately 15 rarely observed V segments, including chromosome 9 orphons, were excluded from the earlier analysis of fewer than 650 of the donors. Cytomegalovirus status was reported to be diagnosed by the classifier with high specificity and sensitivity in both the original and validation cohorts. At a false discovery rate of 0.05, a later analysis linked 15,000 to 20,000 TCR beta sequences to specific HLA alleles. Compared with the 666-donor mean, donors in an Asian-associated ancestry cluster had fewer N-insertions in productive TCRs, according to a later genetic analysis. HLA typing was unavailable for some donors at each locus, so association tests used only the typed subset.

Worth noting for this clone: Its antigen has not been determined. Base qualities are not provided; no much larger clone lies one nucleotide away.

The cohort comprised around 700 healthy bone marrow donors. At the time of sampling, every cohort member was nominally healthy, though immune exposures that went unrecorded were likely present. The donor was CMV seropositive and belonged to the group of a few hundred seropositive cohort members. A peripheral blood sample was collected from each donor, and TCR beta sequencing was performed on peripheral blood mononuclear cells. The Qiagen DNeasy Blood Extraction Kit was used to extract genomic DNA from the blood cell samples. The library was generated by the immunoSEQ multiplex PCR assay. The multiplex PCR relied on a mix of 60 forward primers for TCR Vbeta segments and 13 reverse primers for TCR Jbeta segments. The CDR3 region of rearranged TCR beta genes was amplified from genomic DNA with a multiplex PCR assay. The amplified TCR beta libraries were sequenced on the Illumina HiSeq System as 87-base-pair reads. Per the source publication's procedure: In a later analysis, around 80 million unique TCR beta chains were counted across the 650 to 700 repertoires, and roughly 9.9 million of these chains were shared by at least two donors. A nearest-neighbor algorithm error-corrected the raw reads and collapsed the reads into unique sequences, merging closely related sequences to remove PCR and sequencing errors. V, D and J gene segments were assigned by aligning CDR3 sequences to IMGT reference sequences. For a sequence to be retained, a match of at least six nucleotides was required to both a V gene segment and a J gene segment. A rearrangement was called productive if the CDR3 had no stop codons and remained in frame with V and J, and every other rearrangement was called non-productive. CDR3 was defined according to IMGT convention as the region running from the second conserved V-encoded cysteine to the conserved J-encoded phenylalanine. Sequences without an unambiguous match to a single V gene segment were excluded from the earlier analysis of approximately 560 of the donors. In an earlier analysis of a few hundred of the donors, a V segment was called functional when productive rearrangements were above 56.7%, and segregating when the standard deviation between donors exceeded 5%. To diagnose cytomegalovirus status from the catalog of TCR beta chain sequences, a statistical classification framework was built. In a later analysis, TCR nucleotide sequences were compared against IMGT/GENE-DB human TR gene sequences so that V and J genes could be assigned. Using the TCRdist pipeline, a later analysis assigned CDR3 sequences along with most-parsimonious VDJ recombination scenarios. A later analysis defined each TCR beta chain by its CDR3 amino acid sequence plus V-gene family, and excluded reads lacking a unique V-gene family. In a later analysis, nearly 600 highly shared, low-generation-probability nucleotide sequences were removed to address suspected cross-contamination and a sequencing artifact. For each public chain, a later analysis derived a clonal expansion index from normalized ranks of inferred template counts within each repertoire. Generation probabilities in a later analysis came from a VDJ recombination model fitted to out-of-frame rearrangements, and those results were checked against IGoR. In a later analysis, hypergeometric tests were used to score TCR-TCR, TCR-HLA and TCR-CMV co-occurrence, with a repertoire-size bias correction applied to TCR pairs. False discovery rates were estimated in a later analysis by permuting HLA or CMV assignments 20 times. In a later analysis, co-occurring TCRs were grouped using DBSCAN, and TCRdist sequence similarity was added for clustering within HLA-allele-positive subsets. Co-occurrence clustering excluded repertoires with fewer than 30,000 or more than 120,000 public chains, plus five with anomalous nucleotide sharing. The table comes from immuneACCESS by way of TCRdb, which keeps in-frame sequences with V and J called. Part of the clones is missing from these tables; in studies checked, under half for an unresolved V gene and the rest for unknown reasons. V and J calls and clone size come straight from that table; D and trimming were deduced from the DNA. This sample holds over 150,000 clones; around four fifths were observed only once. Roughly 3.5% of the sample is taken by the ten largest.

Looking up the germline V gene yields CDR1 SNHLY and CDR2 FYNNEI. The CDR3 numbers 13 residues from cysteine through phenylalanine. CDR3 DNA is the only sequence kept; it has 39 bases, read in frame from the first base. For this chain, trimming is 6 bases at the V end and 3 bases at the J end, and the number of junction bases without a gene match is 0. The origin of this receptor is a woman aged 55 to 70 in good health and CMV-seropositive. Sequenced input: PBMCs. Rearrangement joined TRBV2 to TRBJ2-7; TRBD2 lines up with 12 middle nucleotides. The CDR3 reads as follows: CASRTSGSYEQYF. The DNA reads TGTGCCAGCAGGACTAGCGGGAGCTACGAGCAGTACTTC.